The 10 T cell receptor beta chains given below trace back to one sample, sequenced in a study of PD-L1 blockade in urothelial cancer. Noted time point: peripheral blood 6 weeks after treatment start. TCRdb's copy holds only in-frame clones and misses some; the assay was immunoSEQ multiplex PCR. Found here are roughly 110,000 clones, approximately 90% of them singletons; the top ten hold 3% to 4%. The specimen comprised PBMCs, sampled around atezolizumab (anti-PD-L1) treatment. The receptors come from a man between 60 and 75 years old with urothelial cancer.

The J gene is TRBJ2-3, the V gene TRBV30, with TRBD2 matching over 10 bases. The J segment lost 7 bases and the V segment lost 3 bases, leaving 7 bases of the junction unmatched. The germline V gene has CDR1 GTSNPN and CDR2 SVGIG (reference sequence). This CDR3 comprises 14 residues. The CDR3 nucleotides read TGTGCCTGGAGAACAGCGGGGGGGCCGCATACGCAGTATTTT. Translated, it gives CAWRTAGGPHTQYF.

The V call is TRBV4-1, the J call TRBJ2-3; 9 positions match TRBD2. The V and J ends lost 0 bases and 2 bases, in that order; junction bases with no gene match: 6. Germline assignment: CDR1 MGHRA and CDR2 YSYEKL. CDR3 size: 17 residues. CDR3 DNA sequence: TGCGCCAGCAGCCAAGAGTCGCTAGCGGGGCCCACAGATACGCAGTATTTT. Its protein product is CASSQESLAGPTDTQYF.

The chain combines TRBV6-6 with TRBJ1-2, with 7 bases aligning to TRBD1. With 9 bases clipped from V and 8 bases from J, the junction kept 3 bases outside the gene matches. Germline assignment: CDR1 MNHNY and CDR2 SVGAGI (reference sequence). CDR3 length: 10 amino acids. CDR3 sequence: CASRGQGYTF. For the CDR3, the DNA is TGTGCCAGTAGGGGGCAAGGCTACACCTTC.

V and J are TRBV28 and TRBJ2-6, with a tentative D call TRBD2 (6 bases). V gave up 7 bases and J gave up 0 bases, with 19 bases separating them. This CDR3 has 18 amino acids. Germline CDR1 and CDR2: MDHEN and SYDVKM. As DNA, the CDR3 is TGTGCCAGCAAAAACGGGGGACTCATCGCCTCTGGGGCCAACGTCCTGACTTTC. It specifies CASKNGGLIASGANVLTF.

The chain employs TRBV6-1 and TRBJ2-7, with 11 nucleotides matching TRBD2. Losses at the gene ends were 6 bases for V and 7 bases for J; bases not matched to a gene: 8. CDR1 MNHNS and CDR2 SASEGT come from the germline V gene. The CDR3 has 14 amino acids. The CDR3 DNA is TGTGCCAGCAGAGATCCGGGACTAGCGGCTGAGCAGTACTTC. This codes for CASRDPGLAAEQYF.

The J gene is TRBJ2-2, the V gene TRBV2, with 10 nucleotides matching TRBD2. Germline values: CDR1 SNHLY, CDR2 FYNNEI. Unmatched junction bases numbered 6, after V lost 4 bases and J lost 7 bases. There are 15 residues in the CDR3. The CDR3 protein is CASSGLAGDLGELFF. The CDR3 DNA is TGTGCCAGCAGTGGTCTAGCGGGGGATCTCGGGGAGCTGTTTTTT. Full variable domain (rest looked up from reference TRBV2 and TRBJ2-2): EPEVTQTPSHQVTQMGQEVILRCVPISNHLYFYWYRQILGQKVEFLVSFYNNEISEKSEIFDDQFSVERPDGSNFTLKIRSTKLEDSAMYFCASSGLAGDLGELFFGEGSRLTVL.

The CDR3 DNA reads as TGTGCCAGCAGTTTGCGGGGAGTCAGCACAGATACGCAGTATTTT. Translated, it gives CASSLRGVSTDTQYF. This chain uses TRBV28 with TRBJ2-3, with a tentative D call TRBD2 (6 bases). CDR1 MDHEN and CDR2 SYDVKM come from the germline V gene. V lost 3 bases and J 0 bases, leaving 10 bases between the germline ends. This CDR3 region has 15 residues.

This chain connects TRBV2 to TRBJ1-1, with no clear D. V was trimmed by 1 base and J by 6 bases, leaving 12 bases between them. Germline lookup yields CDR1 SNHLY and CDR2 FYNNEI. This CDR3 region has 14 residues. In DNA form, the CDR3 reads TGTGCCAGCAGTGAAGGATACAGAAAGGCTGAAGCTTTCTTT. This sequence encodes CASSEGYRKAEAFF.

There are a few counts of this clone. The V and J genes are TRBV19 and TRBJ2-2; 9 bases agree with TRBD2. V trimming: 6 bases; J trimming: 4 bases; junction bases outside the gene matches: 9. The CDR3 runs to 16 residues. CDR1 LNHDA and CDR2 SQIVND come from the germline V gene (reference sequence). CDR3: CASRQPGLAGTGELFF. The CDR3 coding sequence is TGTGCCAGTAGACAACCGGGACTAGCCGGCACCGGGGAGCTGTTTTTT.

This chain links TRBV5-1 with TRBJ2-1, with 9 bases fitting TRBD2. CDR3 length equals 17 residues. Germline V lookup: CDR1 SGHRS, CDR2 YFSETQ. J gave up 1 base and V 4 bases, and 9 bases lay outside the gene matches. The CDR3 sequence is CASSARGGALSYNEQFF. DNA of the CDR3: TGCGCCAGCAGCGCGCGCGGGGGGGCGCTGTCCTACAATGAGCAGTTCTTC.